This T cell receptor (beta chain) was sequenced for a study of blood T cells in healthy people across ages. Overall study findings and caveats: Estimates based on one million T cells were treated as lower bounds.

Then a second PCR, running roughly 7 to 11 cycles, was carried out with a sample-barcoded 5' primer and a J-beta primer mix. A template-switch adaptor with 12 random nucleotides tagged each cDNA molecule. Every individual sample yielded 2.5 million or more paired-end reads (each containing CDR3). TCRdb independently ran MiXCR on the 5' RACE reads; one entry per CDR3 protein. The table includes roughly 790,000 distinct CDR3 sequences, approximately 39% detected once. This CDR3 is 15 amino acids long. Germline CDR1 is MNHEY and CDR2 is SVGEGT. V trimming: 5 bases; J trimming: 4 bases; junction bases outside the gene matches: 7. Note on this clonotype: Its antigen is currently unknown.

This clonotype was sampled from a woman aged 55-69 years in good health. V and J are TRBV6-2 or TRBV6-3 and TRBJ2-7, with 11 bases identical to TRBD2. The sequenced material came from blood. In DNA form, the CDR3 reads TGTGCCAGCAGTGACGCGCCTAGCGGGAGGTACGAGCAGTACTTC. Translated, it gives CASSDAPSGRYEQYF.